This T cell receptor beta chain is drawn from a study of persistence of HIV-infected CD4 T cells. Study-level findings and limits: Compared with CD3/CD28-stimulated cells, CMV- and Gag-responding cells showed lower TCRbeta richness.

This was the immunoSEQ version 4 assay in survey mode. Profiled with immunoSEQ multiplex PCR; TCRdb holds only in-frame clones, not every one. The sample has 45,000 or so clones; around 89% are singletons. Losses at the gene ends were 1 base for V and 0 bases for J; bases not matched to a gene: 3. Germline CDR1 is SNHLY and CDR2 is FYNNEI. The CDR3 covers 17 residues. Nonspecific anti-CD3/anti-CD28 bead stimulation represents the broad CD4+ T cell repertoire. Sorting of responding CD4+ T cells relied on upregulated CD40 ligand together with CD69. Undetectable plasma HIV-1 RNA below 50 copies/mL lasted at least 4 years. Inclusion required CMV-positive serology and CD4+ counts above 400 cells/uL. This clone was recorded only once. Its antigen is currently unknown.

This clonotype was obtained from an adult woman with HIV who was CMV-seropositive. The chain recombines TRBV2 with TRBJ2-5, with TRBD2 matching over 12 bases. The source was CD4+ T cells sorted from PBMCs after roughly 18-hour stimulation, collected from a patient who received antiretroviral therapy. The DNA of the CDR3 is TGTGCCAGCAGTGAAGGACTAGCGGGGGTCTACCAAGAGACCCAGTACTTC. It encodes CASSEGLAGVYQETQYF. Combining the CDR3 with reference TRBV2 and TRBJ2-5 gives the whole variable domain EPEVTQTPSHQVTQMGQEVILRCVPISNHLYFYWYRQILGQKVEFLVSFYNNEISEKSEIFDDQFSVERPDGSNFTLKIRSTKLEDSAMYFCASSEGLAGVYQETQYFGPGTRLLVL.